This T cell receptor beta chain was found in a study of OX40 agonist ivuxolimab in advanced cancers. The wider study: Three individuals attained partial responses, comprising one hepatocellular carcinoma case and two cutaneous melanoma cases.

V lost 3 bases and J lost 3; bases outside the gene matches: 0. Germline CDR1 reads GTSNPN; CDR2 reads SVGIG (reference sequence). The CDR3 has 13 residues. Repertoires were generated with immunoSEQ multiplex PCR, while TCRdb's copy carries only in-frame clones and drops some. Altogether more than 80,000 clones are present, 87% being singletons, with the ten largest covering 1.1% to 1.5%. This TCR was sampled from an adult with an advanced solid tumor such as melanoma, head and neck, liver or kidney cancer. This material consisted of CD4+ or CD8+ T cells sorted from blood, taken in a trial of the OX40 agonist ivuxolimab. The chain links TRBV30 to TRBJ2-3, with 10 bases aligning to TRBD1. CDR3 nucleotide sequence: TGTGCCTGGAGGGGACAGGGGACAGATACGCAGTATTTT. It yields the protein CAWRGQGTDTQYF.